The following is a TCR beta chain sequence with its context. Its cognate antigen is unknown. cDNA reverse transcribed from extracted RNA served as the sequencing template. TCRdb keeps only in-frame clones here, not all; method: immunoSEQ multiplex PCR. Among hundreds of thousands of clones listed, nearly 60% were seen once. The ends were cut back, 5 bases at V and 1 base at J, with 15 bases in the middle. CDR1 and CDR2 (germline): SGHDT, YYEEEE. The CDR3 has 15 residues. Documented treatment: oral pan-JAK inhibitor, 5-10 mg twice daily. The researchers isolated CD4+ and CD8+ T cells from PBMCs by sorting. This entry comes from a study of CD8+ T cells in alopecia areata. The study's findings and limits: Sequences from scalp samples also cover resident alphabeta T cells of normal skin. Significant decreases in scalp clonality and expanded CD8+ clones followed tofacitinib treatment. Patients shared TCRs less clearly than mice did, possibly for HLA-related reasons.

Source: CD4+ T cells sorted from blood, taken at week 24, from a patient treated with tofacitinib. The clonotype comes from a human donor with alopecia areata. V and J are TRBV5-6 and TRBJ1-1, with a possible D match to TRBD1 (6 bases). The CDR3 reads CASSSRTAGNTEAFF. The CDR3 nucleotides read TGTGCCAGCAGTTCCCGGACAGCCGGGAACACTGAAGCTTTCTTT.